This T cell receptor beta chain was identified in a study of T cells after yellow fever vaccination. At the level of the study: Each low-cell-number fraction was prepared by means of SMART-Seq v4 Ultra Low Input.

Each CDR3 protein gets one entry after TCRdb re-called the 5' RACE reads with MiXCR. The data hold about 230,000 distinct CDR3 sequences, with approximately 6.3% observed a single time. Trimming shortened V by 5 bases and J by 12 bases, and 8 bases separated the two germline ends. Looked up from germline, CDR1 is MGHDK and CDR2 is SYGVNS. There are 10 residues in the CDR3. V is TRBV25-1 and J is TRBJ2-1; D is uncertain. The specimen was CD4+ T cells sorted from PBMCs, collected on the day of the yellow fever booster vaccination. The receptor comes from a man aged 25-40 years who received the YFV17D yellow fever vaccine. The chain's CDR3 is CASSSRWQFF. The CDR3 DNA reads TGTGCCAGCAGTAGCCGCTGGCAGTTCTTC.